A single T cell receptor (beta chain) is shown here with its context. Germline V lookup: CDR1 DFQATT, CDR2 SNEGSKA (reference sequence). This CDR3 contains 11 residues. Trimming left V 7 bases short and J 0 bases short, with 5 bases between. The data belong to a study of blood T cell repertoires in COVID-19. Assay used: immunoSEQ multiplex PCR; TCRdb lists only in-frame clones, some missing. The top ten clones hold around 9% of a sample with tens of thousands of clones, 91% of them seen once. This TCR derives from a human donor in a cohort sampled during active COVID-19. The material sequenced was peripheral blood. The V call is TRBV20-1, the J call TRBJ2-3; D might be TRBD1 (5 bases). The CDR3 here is CSGQSTDTQYF. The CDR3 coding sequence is TGCAGTGGACAGAGCACAGATACGCAGTATTTT.